The rows below give T cell receptor beta chains drawn from one sample of a study of graft-versus-host responses after intestinal transplantation. The antigens of these receptors remain unknown. TCRdb keeps only in-frame clones here, not all; method: immunoSEQ multiplex PCR. The repertoire has around 96,000 clones, around nine tenths of them found once; the top ten carry around 0.17%. Here the sequenced sample was unstimulated CD4+ T cells sorted from spleen or lymph node cells, taken before intestinal transplant. The receptors were gathered from a human donor who received an intestinal transplant. Both conserved end residues are part of each CDR3. Each record gives: CDR3 length, V gene, J gene, D gene, clone size, CDR3 protein, CDR3 DNA. The D gene is left open where the match is weak. Part of the rows lack a size; the others show once, few, many or a class for expanded clones.

14	TRBV6-1	TRBJ1-1	-	-	CASSSKEGPFRAFF	TGTGCCAGCAGCTCAAAGGAGGGGCCGTTTCGAGCTTTCTTT
17	TRBV6-4	TRBJ2-3	TRBD1	-	CASSETLSWNRGDTQYF	TGTGCCAGCAGTGAGACCCTGTCCTGGAACAGGGGAGATACGCAGTATTTT
15	TRBV11-1	TRBJ2-7	TRBD2	-	CASSLRSSGTYEQYF	TGTGCCAGCAGCTTAAGGTCTAGCGGAACCTACGAGCAGTACTTC
14	TRBV7-6	TRBJ1-3	-	-	CASSLVPGLDTIYF	TGTGCCAGCAGCTTAGTCCCAGGGTTAGACACCATATATTTT
18	TRBV11-2	TRBJ1-6	TRBD1	-	CASSSGQVKYSYNSPLHF	TGTGCCAGCAGCTCGGGACAGGTGAAGTACTCCTATAATTCACCCCTCCACTTT
13	TRBV30	TRBJ2-7	-	-	CAWAQDNSYEQYF	TGTGCCTGGGCACAGGACAACTCCTACGAGCAGTACTTC
15	TRBV7-6	TRBJ1-1	-	-	CASSSTRYFNTEAFF	TGTGCCAGCAGCTCCACCCGGTACTTCAACACTGAAGCTTTCTTT
14	TRBV5-5	TRBJ1-6	-	once	CASSLRIPDSPLHF	TGTGCCAGCAGCTTACGTATCCCGGATTCACCCCTCCACTTT
16	TRBV7-2	TRBJ2-7	TRBD1	once	CASSRPTQGSAYEQYF	TGTGCCAGCAGCCGACCGACACAGGGGTCCGCCTACGAGCAGTACTTC
15	TRBV21-1	TRBJ2-7	-	-	CASSKQREGGYEQYF	TGTGCCAGCAGCAAACAGCGGGAGGGCGGCTACGAGCAGTACTTC
16	TRBV7-2	TRBJ2-5	TRBD2	-	CASSSEGLAGQETQYF	TGTGCCAGCAGCTCAGAAGGACTAGCGGGTCAAGAGACCCAGTACTTC
15	TRBV6-1	TRBJ2-1	TRBD1	-	CASIRDSFSYNEQFF	TGTGCCAGCATCAGGGACAGCTTTTCCTACAATGAGCAGTTCTTC
14	TRBV5-1	TRBJ1-1	-	-	CASSLDGRNTEAFF	TGCGCCAGCAGCTTGGATGGCAGGAACACTGAAGCTTTCTTT
17	TRBV27	TRBJ1-2	TRBD1	-	CASSFNFVQGLSYGYTF	TGTGCCAGCAGTTTCAATTTCGTACAGGGGCTTTCTTATGGCTACACCTTC
12	TRBV6-6	TRBJ1-2	TRBD1	-	CASSRQGDGYTF	TGTGCCAGCAGCCGACAGGGAGATGGCTACACCTTC
14	TRBV19	TRBJ1-2	-	-	CASSPGQQNYGYTF	TGTGCCAGTAGTCCCGGACAGCAAAACTATGGCTACACCTTC
13	TRBV30	TRBJ2-5	-	-	CAWSVMLGETQYF	TGTGCCTGGAGCGTTATGCTCGGAGAGACCCAGTACTTC
14	TRBV6-1	TRBJ1-2	TRBD1	-	CASSETRTGGGYTF	TGTGCCAGCAGCGAAACCCGGACAGGGGGCGGCTACACCTTC
14	TRBV5-6	TRBJ2-7	TRBD1	-	CASSKGQGAREQYF	TGTGCCAGTTCGAAGGGACAGGGGGCTAGAGAGCAGTACTTC
15	TRBV28	TRBJ2-7	-	-	CASSSVGGGTDEQYF	TGTGCCAGCAGTTCCGTGGGGGGGGGCACGGACGAGCAGTACTTC
14	TRBV11-2	TRBJ1-6	TRBD1	-	CASSQDREVSPLHF	TGTGCCAGCAGCCAGGACAGGGAGGTTTCACCCCTCCACTTT
17	TRBV5-4	TRBJ2-5	TRBD2	once	CASSLLRLAGFQETQYF	TGTGCCAGCAGCTTGCTCCGACTAGCGGGGTTCCAAGAGACCCAGTACTTC